The sequence of this TCR beta chain was determined in a study of CD8+ T cells in alopecia areata. Documented treatment: oral pan-JAK inhibitor, 5-10 mg twice daily. Comment on this clone: The antigen remains unidentified.

RNA extraction and reverse transcription yielded cDNA as sequencing template. Sequenced by immunoSEQ multiplex PCR; TCRdb stores in-frame clones only, minus some. This sample carries over 95,000 clones, 50% to 75% of them seen once, and the ten largest clones take roughly a sixth. Findings and limits, study-wide: Compared with normal scalp, lesional scalp had higher clonality and more expanded CD8+ clones.

The germline CDR1 and CDR2 sequences are PRHDT and FYEKMQ (reference sequence). This CDR3 is 18 amino acids long. The trim removed 5 bases at V and 5 bases at J, leaving 12 bases unmatched. Sample: CD8+ T cells sorted from blood, taken at week 4, from a patient treated with tofacitinib. The receptor was derived from a human donor with alopecia areata. The chain employs TRBV13 and TRBJ2-5; 15 nucleotides agree with TRBD2. The CDR3 DNA reads TGTGCCAGCAGCGGAGGACTAGCGGGAGGGCCATTGGGGGAGACCCAGTACTTC. Translation: CASSGGLAGGPLGETQYF. Looking up the rest from reference TRBV13 and TRBJ2-5 gives the full variable domain: AAGVIQSPRHLIKEKRETATLKCYPIPRHDTVYWYQQGPGQDPQFLISFYEKMQSDKGSIPDRFSAQQFSDYHSELNMSSLELGDSALYFCASSGGLAGGPLGETQYFGPGTRLLVL.